This TCR beta chain was captured by sequencing in a study of shared clonotypes between healthy human individuals. The method was immunoSEQ multiplex PCR; TCRdb's version includes in-frame clones alone and lacks a portion of them. Here the sample spans more than 2 million clones, around 95% being singletons. CDR1 MDHEN and CDR2 SYDVKM come from the germline V gene. The CDR3 is 15 amino acids. V lost 1 base, J lost 0 bases, and 9 bases lay in between. As defined, naive CD8 cells were CD45RO-negative and positively selected for CCR7, with terminally differentiated effector memory CD45RA+ cells excluded.

The receptor's source is a young man in good health. Some clones in this sample may be carry-over from other donors' samples. The J gene is TRBJ1-1, the V gene TRBV28; D call uncertain. Material for sequencing was naive CD8+ T cells from PBMCs. The CDR3 is CASSLYGEMNTEAFF. In nucleotides, the CDR3 is TGTGCCAGCAGTTTATACGGCGAGATGAACACTGAAGCTTTCTTT.